This TCR beta chain was captured in a study of blood T cells in healthy people across ages. Trimming removed 7 bases at V and 0 bases at J, with 16 bases between. Germline loops: CDR1 LNHDA, CDR2 SQIVND (reference sequence). The CDR3 is made up of 15 amino acids. Study-wide results and limits: Estimated diversity, derived from one million T cells, was regarded as an underestimate. Across the age range, TCR beta diversity per million T cells fell in a roughly linear way.

Using a J-beta primer mix together with a sample-barcoded 5' primer, a second PCR was run for roughly 7 to 12 cycles. TCRdb reanalysed the 5' RACE reads using MiXCR and keeps one entry per CDR3 protein. This table has around 2 million distinct CDR3 sequences, roughly 43% appearing once. About this clonotype: Its antigen remains unknown.

The chain uses TRBV19 and TRBJ2-7; D is perhaps TRBD1 (5 bases). The receptor's source is a human donor in good health. Sequenced sample: blood. CDR3 sequence reads: CASTVNWGGSYEQYF. CDR3 DNA sequence: TGTGCCAGTACCGTGAATTGGGGCGGCTCCTACGAGCAGTACTTC.